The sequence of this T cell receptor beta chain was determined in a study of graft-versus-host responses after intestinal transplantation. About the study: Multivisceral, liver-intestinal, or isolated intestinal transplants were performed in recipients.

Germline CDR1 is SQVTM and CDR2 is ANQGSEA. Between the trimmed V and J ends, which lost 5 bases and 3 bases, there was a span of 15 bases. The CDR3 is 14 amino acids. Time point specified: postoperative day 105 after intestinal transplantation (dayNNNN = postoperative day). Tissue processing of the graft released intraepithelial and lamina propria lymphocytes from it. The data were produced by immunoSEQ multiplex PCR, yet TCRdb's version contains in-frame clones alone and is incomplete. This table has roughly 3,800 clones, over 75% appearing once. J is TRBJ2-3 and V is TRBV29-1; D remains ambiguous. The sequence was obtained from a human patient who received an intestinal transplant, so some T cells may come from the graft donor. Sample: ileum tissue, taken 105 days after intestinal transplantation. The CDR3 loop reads CSVWGPPWTDTQYF. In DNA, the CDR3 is TGCAGCGTTTGGGGTCCCCCCTGGACAGATACGCAGTATTTT.